This entry is about one T cell receptor beta chain. Its matching antigen is unknown. The data originate from a study of shared clonotypes between healthy human individuals. The junction had 4 bases not matched to a gene; V was cut back by 6 bases and J by 3 bases. CDR1 and CDR2 from the germline V gene are SGHRS and YFSETQ. This CDR3 has 13 residues. Study-wide results and caveats: Shared clonotypes across all four donors exceeded non-shared ones in generation probability. Shared clonotypes: roughly 4.7% naive CD4, about 3.5% naive CD8, 2.3% memory CD4, 0.4% memory CD8.

Here immunoSEQ multiplex PCR was the method, and the copy in TCRdb shows in-frame clones only, minus some. The sample yields a few million clones, approximately 95% seen once. The chain is built from TRBV5-1 and TRBJ2-5; 8 bases agree with TRBD1. Sample: naive CD4+ T cells sorted from blood. Subset denoted: CD45RA+ positively selected. The sequence was collected from a man aged 18 to 29 in good health. The CDR3 DNA reads TGCGCCAGCAACAGGGGGTCCGAAGAGACCCAGTACTTC. Translated: CASNRGSEETQYF.